The clone carrying this T cell receptor (beta chain) has more than one count but fewer than ten. Its antigen is unknown. This sample was included in a study of CD8 T cells in ankylosing spondylitis. Molecular-barcoded quantitative 5'-RACE produced these TCR beta libraries. One entry per CDR3 protein results from TCRdb running MiXCR on the 5' RACE reads. The data contain some 200,000 distinct CDR3 sequences, more than 10% of them seen just once; the ten biggest clones take up about 15%. The CDR3 extends over 15 amino acids. Between the trimmed V and J ends, which lost 2 bases and 5 bases, there was a span of 12 bases. Study-level findings and limits: Reported data indicate significant enrichment of disease-linked clones within matched ankylosing spondylitis synovial fluid. A motif of under 10 highly homologous TCR beta variants was seen as apparently characteristic of ankylosing spondylitis blood. Some motif variants were previously reported in reactive arthritis synovial fluid and blood.

This rearrangement joins TRBV12-3 or TRBV12-4 to TRBJ1-4, with D tentatively TRBD1 (5 bases). The source of this sequence is a male donor with ankylosing spondylitis or in good health (not recorded which). Sequenced material: blood, either unsorted or a sorted T cell fraction (not recorded which). In DNA, the CDR3 is TGTGCCAGCAGTTTAAGGGGCACTAACAATGAAAAACTGTTTTTT. This sequence encodes CASSLRGTNNEKLFF.